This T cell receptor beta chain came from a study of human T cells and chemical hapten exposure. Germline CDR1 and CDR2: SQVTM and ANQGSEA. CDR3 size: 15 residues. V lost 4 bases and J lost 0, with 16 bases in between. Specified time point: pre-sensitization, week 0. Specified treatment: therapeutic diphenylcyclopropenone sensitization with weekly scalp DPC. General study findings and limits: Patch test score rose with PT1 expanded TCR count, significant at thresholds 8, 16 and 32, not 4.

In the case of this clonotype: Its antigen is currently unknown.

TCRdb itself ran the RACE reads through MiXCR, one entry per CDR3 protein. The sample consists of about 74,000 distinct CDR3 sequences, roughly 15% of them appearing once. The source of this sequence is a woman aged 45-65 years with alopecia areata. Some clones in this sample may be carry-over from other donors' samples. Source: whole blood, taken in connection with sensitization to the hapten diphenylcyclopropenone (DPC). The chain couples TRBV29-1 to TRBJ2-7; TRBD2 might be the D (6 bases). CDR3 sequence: CSVGGGVKSSYEQYF. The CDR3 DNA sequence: TGCAGCGTTGGAGGCGGGGTGAAAAGCTCCTACGAGCAGTACTTC.